The 23 T cell receptor beta chains in this list originate from one sample, sequenced in a study of T cell responses to AZD1222 COVID-19 vaccine. Data came from immunoSEQ multiplex PCR; TCRdb stores just in-frame clones and leaves some out. The top ten hold approximately 10% of the sample, which has about 76,000 clones, nearly 90% seen once. Sequences were derived from peripheral blood, sampled on day 0 of AZD1222 vaccination. Receptor source: an adult in good health.

The V and J genes are TRBV7-3 and TRBJ2-1; 9 nucleotides agree with TRBD1. This CDR3 comprises 19 residues. Germline V CDR1 and CDR2: SGHTA, FQGTGA. V shed 1 base, J shed 0 bases, and the junction held 10 bases outside the gene matches. The DNA for the CDR3 is TGTGCCAGCAGCTTAAGGCCGGGACAGGGCCGAAGCTCCTACAATGAGCAGTTCTTC. Amino acids: CASSLRPGQGRSSYNEQFF.

The chain joins TRBV7-2 to TRBJ1-2; TRBD1 might be the D (6 bases). Germline V gene sequence: CDR1 SGHTA, CDR2 FQGNSA. The V end was cut by 6 bases, the J end by 4 bases, with 18 bases between. CDR3 length equals 15 residues. CDR3 residues: CASSKGVGGAYGYTF. As DNA, the CDR3 is TGTGCCAGCAGTAAGGGGGTTGGGGGAGCCTATGGCTACACCTTC. Full variable domain (missing parts from reference TRBV7-2 and TRBJ1-2): GAGVSQSPSNKVTEKGKDVELRCDPISGHTALYWYRQSLGQGLEFLIYFQGNSAPDKSGLPSDRFSAERTGGSVSTLTIQRTQQEDSAVYLCASSKGVGGAYGYTFGSGTRLTVV.

This chain connects TRBV5-1 to TRBJ1-1; TRBD1 agrees at 7 bases. The V and J ends lost 6 bases and 0 bases, in that order; junction bases with no gene match: 8. Germline V lookup: CDR1 SGHRS, CDR2 YFSETQ. The CDR3 runs 15 residues. The CDR3 protein is CASTRVQGMNTEAFF. The CDR3 coding sequence is TGCGCCAGCACCCGCGTACAGGGGATGAACACTGAAGCTTTCTTT.

For the CDR3, the DNA is TGTGCCAGTAGTATGGGCCGTTCCTCTCTCTATTCCTACAATGAGCAGTTCTTC. Amino acids: CASSMGRSSLYSYNEQFF. This chain links TRBV19 with TRBJ2-1; no reliable D call. The CDR3 extends over 18 amino acids. Germline CDR1 reads LNHDA; CDR2 reads SQIVND (reference sequence). V was clipped by 3 bases and J by 1 base, with 19 bases between them.

The chain joins TRBV6-5 to TRBJ1-2; D remains ambiguous. The CDR3 totals 15 residues. Looked up from germline, CDR1 is MNHEY and CDR2 is SVGAGI. The V end was cut by 5 bases, the J end by 4 bases, with 17 bases between. The CDR3 DNA sequence: TGTGCCAGCAGTCCCCTACGGGGAGGGCCCTATGGCTACACCTTC. Protein product: CASSPLRGGPYGYTF.

The J gene is TRBJ2-1, the V gene TRBV4-1; D gene ambiguous. Germline-derived CDR1 and CDR2 are MGHRA and YSYEKL. Trimming took 4 bases from V and 8 from J, leaving 21 bases between them. The CDR3 sequence is 16 residues long. The CDR3 spells CASSRGVPPAADEQFF. The CDR3 DNA follows: TGCGCCAGCAGCCGCGGCGTACCTCCGGCCGCGGATGAGCAGTTCTTC.

The chain has TRBV10-3 and TRBJ1-4; TRBD1 agrees at 7 bases. The CDR3 runs 14 residues. CDR1 and CDR2 (germline): ENHRY, SYGVKD. J was trimmed by 10 bases and V by 2 bases; bases with no gene match: 7. The CDR3 DNA is TGTGCCATCAGTGAGGTCACTCGGACAGGAAAACTGTTTTTT. Amino acids: CAISEVTRTGKLFF.

The chain has TRBV28 and TRBJ1-6, with D perhaps matching TRBD1 (5 bases). The V gene's germline CDR1 is MDHEN and CDR2 SYDVKM. V was cut by 5 bases and J by 4 bases, with 12 bases left in between. The CDR3 runs to 15 residues. DNA of the CDR3: TGTGCCAGCAGTCCCCAGGGTTCTTATAATTCACCCCTCCACTTT. Its protein is CASSPQGSYNSPLHF.

The chain has TRBV27 and TRBJ2-5; 7 bases agree with TRBD2. CDR3 length: 15 amino acids. The V and J ends lost 3 bases and 1 base, in that order; junction bases with no gene match: 5. The germline V gene has CDR1 MNHEY and CDR2 SMNVEV (reference sequence). The CDR3 DNA follows: TGTGCCAGCAGTTTGACGGGACTACTCCAAGAGACCCAGTACTTC. Translated: CASSLTGLLQETQYF.

This chain links TRBV5-1 with TRBJ1-3; D gene unclear. This CDR3 is 15 amino acids long. Trimming removed 4 bases from V and 0 bases from J, with 11 bases in between. Germline CDR1 and CDR2: SGHRS and YFSETQ. DNA of the CDR3: TGCGCCAGCAGCCCCCGGACGGACTCTGGAAACACCATATATTTT. Protein product: CASSPRTDSGNTIYF.

The rearrangement links TRBV6-5 to TRBJ2-3; D unclear. The CDR3 runs 14 residues. Trimming took 6 bases from V and 0 from J, leaving 10 bases between them. Germline V gives CDR1 MNHEY, CDR2 SVGAGI. For the CDR3, the DNA is TGTGCCAGCAGCTATACAACTAGCACAGATACGCAGTATTTT. It yields the protein CASSYTTSTDTQYF.

The chain has TRBV13 and TRBJ2-2, with a tentative D call TRBD1 (6 bases). Germline loops: CDR1 PRHDT, CDR2 FYEKMQ (reference sequence). This CDR3 spans 16 amino acids. The V end was cut by 1 base, the J end by 1 base, with 10 bases between. The CDR3 DNA is TGTGCCAGCAGCTTAGCGTCCAGGGGGAACACCGGGGAGCTGTTTTTT. Protein sequence: CASSLASRGNTGELFF.

The V call is TRBV15, the J call TRBJ2-4; D possibly uses TRBD1 or TRBD2 (7 bases each). Germline V lookup: CDR1 LNHNV, CDR2 YYDKDF (reference sequence). Trimming took 4 bases from V and 7 from J, leaving 14 bases between them. The CDR3 runs 14 residues. CDR3 nucleotides: TGTGCCACCAGCACCACAGGGGAGGGGAACATTCAGTACTTC. Translation gives CATSTTGEGNIQYF.

This clone was seen a handful of times. This chain connects TRBV10-1 to TRBJ1-1; D remains ambiguous. Per germline, CDR1 WNHNN and CDR2 SYGVQD (reference sequence). With 3 bases removed from V and 1 base from J, the gap between germline ends came to 6 bases. The CDR3 extends over 13 amino acids. In DNA form, the CDR3 reads TGCGCCAGCAGTGACCAGAGGAACACTGAAGCTTTCTTT. Protein sequence: CASSDQRNTEAFF.

This clone turned up a few times. V usage is TRBV10-3 and J usage is TRBJ2-7; D may be TRBD2 (6 bases). Trimming removed 1 base from V and 0 bases from J, with 10 bases in between. Germline CDR1 reads ENHRY; CDR2 reads SYGVKD. The CDR3 spans 15 residues. This CDR3 reads CAISEYSGFSYEQYF. The CDR3 bases are TGTGCCATCAGTGAGTACAGCGGGTTCTCCTACGAGCAGTACTTC.

The chain combines TRBV6-5 with TRBJ2-7; 8 bases line up with TRBD2. The CDR3 is made up of 15 amino acids. The trim removed 7 bases at V and 2 bases at J, leaving 10 bases unmatched. Per the germline V gene, CDR1 is MNHEY and CDR2 is SVGAGI. The CDR3 DNA is TGTGCCAGCACTTCTGGCGGCGGGAGGCCCTACGAGCAGTACTTC. It specifies CASTSGGGRPYEQYF.

The rearrangement joins TRBV6-6 to TRBJ2-2, with TRBD2 matching over 8 bases. Trimming at V came to 7 bases and at J to 5 bases, leaving 12 bases not matched to a gene. The length of the CDR3 is 16 residues. Germline lookup yields CDR1 MNHNY and CDR2 SVGAGI (reference sequence). Written as DNA, the CDR3 is TGTGCCAGCATCGAAAGCGGGACTAGGGGGACCGGGGAGCTGTTTTTT. This gives the protein CASIESGTRGTGELFF.

The chain joins TRBV4-2 to TRBJ1-2, with unresolved D. Germline CDR1 reads LGHNA; CDR2 reads YNFKEQ. This CDR3 is built from 17 residues. Trimming stripped 0 bases from V and 4 bases from J, with 18 bases between. The CDR3 spells CASSQDLARNFGYGYTF. CDR3 nucleotides: TGTGCCAGCAGCCAAGATCTGGCCCGTAACTTCGGCTATGGCTACACCTTC.

This sequence joins TRBV24-1 and TRBJ2-2; D call uncertain. The germline V gene encodes CDR1 KGHDR and CDR2 SFDVKD. CDR3 length: 14 residues. The V end lost 2 bases, the J end lost 7 bases, and 10 bases lay between the germline ends. The CDR3 DNA reads as TGTGCCACCAGTGATTCAGGCCGGCGCGGGGAGCTGTTTTTT. Amino acids: CATSDSGRRGELFF.

This sequence joins TRBV18 and TRBJ2-2; D remains unclear. The CDR3 totals 14 residues. Between the trimmed V and J ends, which lost 3 bases and 2 bases, there was a span of 7 bases. CDR1 and CDR2 from the germline V gene are KGHSH and LQKENI. CDR3 amino acids: CASSPTDNTGELFF. The CDR3 nucleotides are TGTGCCAGCTCACCGACTGATAACACCGGGGAGCTGTTTTTT.

The V call is TRBV5-4, the J call TRBJ1-6, with 8 bases matching TRBD1. V gave up 4 bases and J gave up 4 bases; unmatched junction bases: 4. The CDR3 covers 15 residues. CDR1 SGHNT and CDR2 YYREEE come from the germline V gene (reference sequence). CDR3 sequence reads: CASSQTGVYNSPLHF. CDR3 bases: TGTGCCAGCAGCCAGACAGGGGTGTATAATTCACCCCTCCACTTT. The variable domain in full, with the rest retrieved from reference TRBV5-4 and TRBJ1-6, is ETGVTQSPTHLIKTRGQQVTLRCSSQSGHNTVSWYQQALGQGPQFIFQYYREEENGRGNFPPRFSGLQFPNYSSELNVNALELDDSALYLCASSQTGVYNSPLHFGNGTRLTVT.

V usage is TRBV18 and J usage is TRBJ1-1; possibly TRBD1 for D (5 bases). V dropped 5 bases and J dropped 2 bases, with 9 bases sitting between them. Germline V gene sequence: CDR1 KGHSH, CDR2 LQKENI. This CDR3 has 13 amino acids. DNA for the CDR3: TGTGCCAGCTCAGGACAATTTAACACTGAAGCTTTCTTT. Encoded protein: CASSGQFNTEAFF. The full variable domain, rest sourced from reference TRBV18 and TRBJ1-1, is NAGVMQNPRHLVRRRGQEARLRCSPMKGHSHVYWYRQLPEEGLKFMVYLQKENIIDESGMPKERFSAEFPKEGPSILRIQQVVRGDSAAYFCASSGQFNTEAFFGQGTRLTVV.

This chain joins TRBV7-9 and TRBJ1-2; D gene uncertain. Trimming cost V 5 bases and J 5 bases, with 21 bases left between them. The germline V gene has CDR1 SEHNR and CDR2 FQNEAQ (reference sequence). The CDR3 is made up of 16 amino acids. The CDR3 coding sequence is TGTGCCAGCAGCCCCTCGGTCGTTCGCACATGGTATGGCTACACCTTC. This encodes CASSPSVVRTWYGYTF.